These 5 T cell receptor beta chains originate from one sample sequenced in a study of T cell changes during pregnancy in multiple sclerosis. TCRdb's copy holds only in-frame clones and misses some; the assay was immunoSEQ multiplex PCR. The sample lists roughly 31,000 clones, roughly 91% occurring once. Sequenced material: CD8+ T cells from peripheral blood mononuclear cells, taken before pregnancy. The receptors were gathered from a female donor with multiple sclerosis, enrolled in a pregnancy study.

Only one count was recorded for this clone. This chain connects TRBV9 to TRBJ1-4; D gene unclear. Germline V gene lookup returns CDR1 SGDLS and CDR2 YYNGEE. The CDR3 covers 13 residues. Trimming stripped 0 bases from V and 6 bases from J, with 6 bases between. The CDR3 loop reads CASSVANDEKLFF. In nucleotides, the CDR3 is TGTGCCAGCAGCGTAGCTAATGATGAAAAACTGTTTTTT.

The chain joins TRBV6-5 to TRBJ2-3, with no clear D. V was shortened by 3 bases and J by 0 bases, with 10 bases between the two germline ends. In germline, CDR1 is MNHEY, CDR2 SVGAGI. The CDR3 has 15 residues. CDR3 coding DNA: TGTGCCAGCAGTTATACCGGAGTTAGCACAGATACGCAGTATTTT. This translates into CASSYTGVSTDTQYF.

CDR3 amino acids: CASSEGQGLTEAFF. The CDR3 DNA follows: TGTGCCAGCAGTGAAGGACAGGGGCTCACTGAAGCTTTCTTT. The V gene is TRBV6-1, the J gene TRBJ1-1; 8 bases agree with TRBD1. The CDR3 is 14 residues long. V lost 1 base and J lost 4; bases outside the gene matches: 2. CDR1 and CDR2 (germline): MNHNS, SASEGT.

The chain uses TRBV10-1 and TRBJ2-3; tentatively, D is TRBD2 (6 bases). CDR1 and CDR2 from the germline V gene are WNHNN and SYGVQD (reference sequence). V lost 0 bases and J 2 bases, leaving 15 bases between the germline ends. This CDR3 region has 17 residues. CDR3 coding DNA: TGCGCCAGCAGTGAGTCGTGGACTTGGGGGGTCACAGATACGCAGTATTTT. It specifies CASSESWTWGVTDTQYF.

This clone rates as medium-sized. The chain uses TRBV4-2 and TRBJ1-1; D is possibly TRBD1 (6 bases). The germline V gene encodes CDR1 LGHNA and CDR2 YNFKEQ. Trimming shortened V by 4 bases and J by 5 bases, and 17 bases separated the two germline ends. The CDR3 is 15 residues long. CDR3: CASSRSQEGGTEAFF. The CDR3 DNA follows: TGTGCCAGCAGCCGATCCCAGGAGGGGGGGACTGAAGCTTTCTTT.